These 21 T cell receptor beta chains originate from one sample sequenced in a study of blood T cell repertoires in COVID-19. Profiled with immunoSEQ multiplex PCR; TCRdb holds only in-frame clones, not every one. The data show a few hundred thousand clones, approximately 85% seen once. The sample comprised peripheral blood. The receptors come from an elderly man with acute or convalescent COVID-19.

J is TRBJ2-2 and V is TRBV3-1 (or the pseudogene TRBV3-2), with TRBD1 matching over 9 bases. This CDR3 is built from 15 residues. Unmatched junction bases numbered 7, after V lost 4 bases and J lost 7 bases. CDR1 LGHDT and CDR2 YNNKEL come from the germline V gene (reference sequence). The chain's CDR3 is CASSPGTGSGGELFF. DNA for the CDR3: TGTGCCAGCAGCCCCGGGACAGGGTCGGGCGGGGAGCTGTTTTTT.

The rearrangement links TRBV3-1 (or the pseudogene TRBV3-2) to TRBJ1-1; D ambiguous. Looked up from germline, CDR1 is LGHDT and CDR2 is YNNKEL (reference sequence). Trimming pared 5 bases from V and 1 base from J, leaving 8 bases between. This CDR3 is built from 13 residues. The CDR3 DNA reads TGTGCCAGCAGCGTTCAGTGGAACACTGAAGCTTTCTTT. This gives the protein CASSVQWNTEAFF.

The chain links TRBV7-9 to TRBJ2-1; D is unresolved. The CDR3 has 11 residues. V lost 2 bases and J lost 10, with 6 bases in between. Per the germline V gene, CDR1 is SEHNR and CDR2 is FQNEAQ (reference sequence). The CDR3 protein is CASSLIEEQFF. The DNA for the CDR3 is TGTGCCAGCAGCTTAATCGAGGAGCAGTTCTTC.

This clone was counted a single time. In DNA form, the CDR3 reads TGTGCCAGCTTAGACCCTAGCGGAAACACCATATATTTT. Translating gives CASLDPSGNTIYF. The chain combines TRBV25-1 with TRBJ1-3; D uncertain. The CDR3 consists of 13 residues. Per the germline V gene, CDR1 is MGHDK and CDR2 is SYGVNS. Trimming stripped 8 bases from V and 4 bases from J, with 12 bases between.

J is TRBJ1-3 and V is TRBV11-3; TRBD1 is a possible D gene (6 bases). Germline CDR1 is SGHNT and CDR2 is YENEEA. This CDR3 has 14 residues. V was pared by 6 bases and J by 3 bases, with 12 bases between. The CDR3 region has the DNA TGTGCCAGCAGAAACAGGGAGGGTGGAAACACCATATATTTT. It is translated as CASRNREGGNTIYF.

This chain joins TRBV2 and TRBJ1-1; a possible D gene is TRBD1 (6 bases). V lost 2 bases, J lost 1 base, and 17 bases lay in between. The CDR3 loop spans 17 amino acids. In germline, CDR1 is SNHLY, CDR2 FYNNEI. The CDR3 is CASSEMGQTPGNTEAFF. The CDR3 DNA sequence: TGTGCCAGCAGTGAAATGGGACAAACGCCGGGGAACACTGAAGCTTTCTTT. The full variable domain, its missing parts supplied by reference TRBV2 and TRBJ1-1, is EPEVTQTPSHQVTQMGQEVILRCVPISNHLYFYWYRQILGQKVEFLVSFYNNEISEKSEIFDDQFSVERPDGSNFTLKIRSTKLEDSAMYFCASSEMGQTPGNTEAFFGQGTRLTVV.

This clone was seen a few times. V gene TRBV6-5 combines with J gene TRBJ1-1; the D gene is possibly TRBD1 (5 bases). Trimming took off 8 bases at V and 1 base at J, with 14 bases between the two ends. The CDR3 totals 14 residues. Germline-derived CDR1 and CDR2 are MNHEY and SVGAGI. CDR3 bases: TGTGCCAGCCTCAGGGCCCTGGGGAACACTGAAGCTTTCTTT. This gives the protein CASLRALGNTEAFF.

The V gene is TRBV6-1, the J gene TRBJ2-7; D is undetermined. Germline-derived CDR1 and CDR2 are MNHNS and SASEGT. The CDR3 contains 13 residues. V was pared by 3 bases and J by 0 bases, with 6 bases between. This chain's CDR3 is CASSDRFSYEQYF. CDR3 bases: TGTGCCAGCAGTGATAGATTCTCCTACGAGCAGTACTTC.

The gene calls are TRBV10-3 and TRBJ1-2, with TRBD1 matching 7 bases. The trim removed 8 bases at V and 3 bases at J, leaving 6 bases unmatched. Germline V CDR1 and CDR2: ENHRY, SYGVKD. The CDR3 runs 13 residues. In nucleotides, the CDR3 is TGTGCCATCTGGGAACAGGGGTACTATGGCTACACCTTC. It codes for CAIWEQGYYGYTF.

The chain uses TRBV29-1 and TRBJ2-1; D is unclear. This CDR3 has 14 residues. Germline-derived CDR1 and CDR2 are SQVTM and ANQGSEA. V was clipped by 3 bases and J by 2 bases, with 11 bases between them. The chain's CDR3 is CSVDRGAAYNEQFF. The DNA for the CDR3 is TGCAGCGTTGACCGCGGCGCGGCCTACAATGAGCAGTTCTTC.

The chain has TRBV28 and TRBJ2-1; no firm D call. Trimming cost V 7 bases and J 10 bases, with 17 bases left between them. CDR3 length: 13 amino acids. The V gene's germline CDR1 is MDHEN and CDR2 SYDVKM. The CDR3 loop reads CASNPGSVREQFF. CDR3 DNA sequence: TGTGCCAGCAACCCTGGATCCGTCAGGGAGCAGTTCTTC.

V gene TRBV5-1 combines with J gene TRBJ2-1; 7 nucleotides agree with TRBD2. Unmatched junction bases numbered 2, after V lost 4 bases and J lost 10 bases. This CDR3 comprises 11 residues. Germline CDR1 reads SGHRS; CDR2 reads YFSETQ. This CDR3 reads CASSMGLEQFF. The CDR3 DNA follows: TGCGCCAGCAGCATGGGACTAGAGCAGTTCTTC.

The CDR3 DNA is TGTGCCAGCAGCTCCCCTAGCGGGCGGGGCTACGAGCAGTACTTC. Translated, it gives CASSSPSGRGYEQYF. The V call is TRBV7-2, the J call TRBJ2-7; 8 bases align to TRBD2. The CDR3 consists of 15 residues. Germline V gene data show CDR1 as SGHTA and CDR2 as FQGNSA. V lost 4 bases, J lost 3 bases, and 8 bases stayed unmatched.

The chain couples TRBV6-5 to TRBJ1-3; weak D call: TRBD1 (6 bases). Germline assignment: CDR1 MNHEY and CDR2 SVGAGI. Deletions cut 0 bases from V and 1 base from J, with 10 bases between. The CDR3 contains 16 residues. CDR3: CASSYSGHLSGNTIYF. The CDR3 DNA reads as TGTGCCAGCAGTTACTCGGGACATCTTTCTGGAAACACCATATATTTT.

The V gene is TRBV27, the J gene TRBJ1-1, with 12 bases lining up with TRBD1. J was trimmed by 6 bases and V by 6 bases; bases with no gene match: 8. This CDR3 spans 15 amino acids. Germline-derived CDR1 and CDR2 are MNHEY and SMNVEV (reference sequence). The CDR3 reads CASRGQGARVSEAFF. Written as DNA, the CDR3 is TGTGCCAGCAGGGGACAGGGGGCGCGGGTCTCTGAAGCTTTCTTT.

The chain recombines TRBV24-1 with TRBJ1-5; D uncertain. This CDR3 has 16 residues. Germline V gene lookup returns CDR1 KGHDR and CDR2 SFDVKD. V was clipped by 3 bases and J by 0 bases, with 11 bases between them. The CDR3 DNA is TGTGCCACCAGTGATCCCCGGGGAGATAGCAATCAGCCCCAGCATTTT. Residues: CATSDPRGDSNQPQHF.

The CDR3 DNA sequence: TGTGCCAGCAGCGTCGGGGTGGGTGGCACTGAAGCTTTCTTT. This encodes CASSVGVGGTEAFF. The chain recombines TRBV3-1 (or the pseudogene TRBV3-2) with TRBJ1-1; D is uncertain. The CDR3 runs to 14 residues. Looked up from germline, CDR1 is LGHDT and CDR2 is YNNKEL (reference sequence). V gave up 5 bases and J gave up 4 bases, with 14 bases separating them.

CDR3 nucleotide sequence: TGTGCCAGAATCACGCTAAGAGAGATTATCGATACGCAGTATTTT. Amino acids: CARITLREIIDTQYF. The chain links TRBV19 to TRBJ2-3, with unresolved D. The V and J ends lost 9 bases and 6 bases respectively, with 22 bases between them. The CDR3 totals 15 residues. Germline V lookup: CDR1 LNHDA, CDR2 SQIVND (reference sequence).

The CDR3 region is CASSLQGNEQFF. The CDR3 coding sequence is TGTGCCAGCAGCTTACAGGGCAATGAGCAGTTCTTC. The rearrangement joins TRBV7-2 to TRBJ2-1, with D possibly TRBD1 on 5 matching bases. V lost 2 bases, J lost 6 bases, and 5 bases lay in between. This CDR3 is built from 12 residues. Germline V gene data show CDR1 as SGHTA and CDR2 as FQGNSA.

The chain combines TRBV9 with TRBJ1-1; D ambiguous. The CDR3 runs to 16 residues. The V gene lost 0 bases and the J gene lost 1 base, with 13 bases spanning the gap. The germline V gene has CDR1 SGDLS and CDR2 YYNGEE. CDR3 in DNA: TGTGCCAGCAGCGTAGGTGGAGCGGACTGGAACACTGAAGCTTTCTTT. This encodes CASSVGGADWNTEAFF.

The genes are TRBV7-3 and TRBJ2-1; TRBD2 matches at 13 bases. The V and J ends lost 5 bases and 6 bases, in that order; junction bases with no gene match: 7. The germline gives CDR1 SGHTA, CDR2 FQGTGA. There are 16 residues in the CDR3. In DNA form, the CDR3 reads TGTGCCAGCAGCCGGACTAGCGGGGGCTCCCCCAATGAGCAGTTCTTC. Residues: CASSRTSGGSPNEQFF. The full variable domain, rest sourced from reference TRBV7-3 and TRBJ2-1, is GAGVSQTPSNKVTEKGKYVELRCDPISGHTALYWYRQSLGQGPEFLIYFQGTGAADDSGLPNDRFFAVRPEGSVSTLKIQRTERGDSAVYLCASSRTSGGSPNEQFFGPGTRLTVL.